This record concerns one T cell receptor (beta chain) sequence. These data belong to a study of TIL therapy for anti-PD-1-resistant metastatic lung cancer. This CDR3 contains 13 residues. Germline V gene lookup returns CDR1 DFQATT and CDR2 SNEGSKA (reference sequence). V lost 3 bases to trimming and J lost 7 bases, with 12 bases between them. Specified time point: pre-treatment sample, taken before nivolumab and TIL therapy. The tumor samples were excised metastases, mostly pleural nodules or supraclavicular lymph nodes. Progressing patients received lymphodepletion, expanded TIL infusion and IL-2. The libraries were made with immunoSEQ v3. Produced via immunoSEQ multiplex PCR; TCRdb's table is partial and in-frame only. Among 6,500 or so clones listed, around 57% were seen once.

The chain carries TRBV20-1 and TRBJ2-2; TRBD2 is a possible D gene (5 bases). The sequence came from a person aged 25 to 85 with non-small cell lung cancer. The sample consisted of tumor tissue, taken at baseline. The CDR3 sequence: CSASRPAGGELFF. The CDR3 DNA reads TGCAGTGCTAGTAGACCTGCGGGCGGGGAGCTGTTTTTT.